The 22 T cell receptor beta chains below come from one sample, sequenced in a study of shared clonotypes between healthy human individuals. Clones were read by immunoSEQ multiplex PCR, and TCRdb kept only the in-frame ones, dropping some. Among about 1.1 million clones, roughly 74% were seen once, and the ten largest hold around 0.61%. The specimen sequenced was memory CD4+ T cells from PBMCs. Subset here: CD45RA-negative fraction. The receptors derive from a man between 18 and 35 years old in good health. Some clones in this sample may be carry-over from other donors' samples.

J is TRBJ2-7 and V is TRBV2; TRBD2 aligns across 11 bases. V was pared by 6 bases and J by 3 bases, with 7 bases of the junction left unmatched. The CDR3 covers 15 residues. Germline CDR1 and CDR2: SNHLY and FYNNEI. The CDR3 loop reads CASRAGLAVDYEQYF. Written as DNA, the CDR3 is TGTGCCAGCAGAGCGGGACTAGCGGTAGACTACGAGCAGTACTTC.

The chain is built from TRBV5-8 and TRBJ2-7; 10 positions agree with TRBD2. Germline V gene lookup returns CDR1 SGHTS and CDR2 YDEGEE. V lost 2 bases and J lost 5; bases outside the gene matches: 4. This CDR3 is 14 amino acids long. The CDR3 loop is CASSLAGGPDEQYF. CDR3 bases: TGTGCCAGCAGCTTAGCGGGAGGGCCGGACGAGCAGTACTTC.

J is TRBJ2-7 and V is TRBV29-1; 8 bases are shared with TRBD1. CDR1 and CDR2 (germline): SQVTM, ANQGSEA. This CDR3 has 16 amino acids. V shed 1 base, J shed 0 bases, and the junction held 8 bases outside the gene matches. In DNA form, the CDR3 reads TGCAGCGTTGAAGCCCCGGGCACAGGGGGCTCCTACGAGCAGTACTTC. The encoded protein is CSVEAPGTGGSYEQYF.

The chain links TRBV6-5 to TRBJ1-5; D is perhaps TRBD1 (6 bases). The V gene's germline CDR1 is MNHEY and CDR2 SVGAGI. The CDR3 covers 13 residues. Trimming removed 6 bases at V and 4 bases at J, with 10 bases between. The CDR3 DNA follows: TGTGCCAGCAGAGGGACATTTAATCAGCCCCAGCATTTT. This gives the protein CASRGTFNQPQHF.

This clone came up a few times. This sequence joins TRBV6-1 and TRBJ2-5; D gene uncertain. The germline V and J ends were trimmed by 5 bases and 5 bases, with 12 bases remaining between them. This CDR3 region has 13 residues. From germline, CDR1 is MNHNS and CDR2 SASEGT. Here the CDR3 reads CASSRWGLETQYF. CDR3 coding DNA: TGTGCCAGCAGTCGGTGGGGTTTGGAGACCCAGTACTTC.

The chain combines TRBV29-1 with TRBJ2-7; possible D gene TRBD2, 6 bases. The CDR3 is 13 residues long. Germline CDR1 reads SQVTM; CDR2 reads ANQGSEA. The CDR3 region has the DNA TGCAGACCTACCGGGACTCCCTCCTACGAGCAGTACTTC. Translating gives CRPTGTPSYEQYF.

The V gene is TRBV6-6, the J gene TRBJ1-1; no reliable D call. The CDR3 contains 15 residues. Germline loops: CDR1 MNHNY, CDR2 SVGAGI (reference sequence). Trimming took 0 bases from V and 1 from J, leaving 9 bases between them. DNA for the CDR3: TGTGCCAGCAGTTACTCACTAGGGAAGAACACTGAAGCTTTCTTT. Protein: CASSYSLGKNTEAFF.

This clone appeared a few times. In the same sample, other DNA sequences code for this CDR3. The chain uses TRBV5-1 and TRBJ1-5; D may be TRBD1 (5 bases). V gave up 0 bases and J gave up 5 bases, with 6 bases separating them. This CDR3 spans 13 amino acids. From germline, CDR1 is SGHRS and CDR2 YFSETQ. DNA for the CDR3: TGCGCCAGCAGCTTGGCGGGGGATCAGCCCCAGCATTTT. This codes for CASSLAGDQPQHF.

V is TRBV30 and J is TRBJ1-5, with a weak D call TRBD1 (6 bases). There are 16 residues in the CDR3. CDR1 is GTSNPN and CDR2 is SVGIG in the germline V gene (reference sequence). Between the trimmed V and J ends, which lost 8 bases and 0 bases, there was a span of 20 bases. The CDR3 here is CALSTNRDNSNQPQHF. DNA of the CDR3: TGTGCCCTAAGTACCAACCGGGACAATAGCAATCAGCCCCAGCATTTT.

J is TRBJ1-2 and V is TRBV29-1; tentatively, D is TRBD1 (6 bases). V shed 2 bases and J shed 4 bases, with 14 bases lying between them. The CDR3 consists of 14 residues. Germline assignment: CDR1 SQVTM and CDR2 ANQGSEA. CDR3 in amino acids: CSVEKGVDSYGYTF. Written as DNA, the CDR3 is TGCAGCGTTGAAAAGGGTGTGGACAGCTATGGCTACACCTTC.

The chain carries TRBV6-1 and TRBJ2-7; 15 nucleotides match TRBD2. Germline CDR1 reads MNHNS; CDR2 reads SASEGT. J lost 4 bases, V lost 3 bases, and 4 bases had no gene match. CDR3 length: 16 amino acids. CDR3 in amino acids: CASSETGLAGGYEQYF. The CDR3, as DNA: TGTGCCAGCAGTGAGACCGGACTAGCGGGAGGGTACGAGCAGTACTTC.

The rearrangement links TRBV28 to TRBJ1-1; no clear D. CDR1 MDHEN and CDR2 SYDVKM come from the germline V gene. CDR3 size: 15 residues. The V and J ends lost 8 bases and 1 base respectively, with 17 bases between them. The CDR3 DNA is TGTGCCAGCCATCCTGTTTCCTTAGGGAACACTGAAGCTTTCTTT. Amino acid sequence: CASHPVSLGNTEAFF.

The chain employs TRBV5-1 and TRBJ1-4; TRBD1 might be the D (5 bases). Germline loops: CDR1 SGHRS, CDR2 YFSETQ. The V end lost 7 bases, the J end lost 1 base, and 17 bases lay between the germline ends. CDR3 length: 16 residues. CDR3 loop: CASSSRTSVTNEKLFF. CDR3 nucleotide sequence: TGCGCCAGCTCGTCAAGGACATCGGTAACTAATGAAAAACTGTTTTTT.

V is TRBV30 and J is TRBJ2-2; no clear D. The V end lost 2 bases, the J end lost 7 bases, and 8 bases lay between the germline ends. The CDR3 spans 12 residues. CDR1 is GTSNPN, CDR2 SVGIG, per germline (reference sequence). The CDR3 sequence is CAWSPPYGELFF. The CDR3 DNA reads as TGTGCCTGGAGTCCCCCTTACGGGGAGCTGTTTTTT.

This chain connects TRBV11-1 to TRBJ2-4; D tentatively reads TRBD1 or TRBD2 (6 bases each). The germline V gene encodes CDR1 SGHAT and CDR2 FQDESV (reference sequence). V was trimmed by 5 bases and J by 6 bases, leaving 17 bases between them. The CDR3 has 15 amino acids. The CDR3 DNA is TGTGCCAGCAGCCCCTACAGGGAGGTCGGAAACATTCAGTACTTC. Residues: CASSPYREVGNIQYF.

This clone has just one count. The same CDR3 arises from other DNA sequences in this sample as well. The chain employs TRBV7-3 and TRBJ2-3; D not certain. The length of the CDR3 is 13 residues. The V end was cut by 0 bases, the J end by 6 bases, with 7 bases between. Looked up from germline, CDR1 is SGHTA and CDR2 is FQGTGA. The DNA for the CDR3 is TGTGCCAGCAGCTTAACGGCTCCGGATACGCAGTATTTT. Translating it yields CASSLTAPDTQYF. Variable domain in full (rest from reference TRBV7-3 and TRBJ2-3): GAGVSQTPSNKVTEKGKYVELRCDPISGHTALYWYRQSLGQGPEFLIYFQGTGAADDSGLPNDRFFAVRPEGSVSTLKIQRTERGDSAVYLCASSLTAPDTQYFGPGTRLTVL.

J is TRBJ2-3 and V is TRBV5-1; no definite D call. Between the trimmed V and J ends, which lost 0 bases and 4 bases, there was a span of 6 bases. The CDR3 has 13 amino acids. CDR1 SGHRS and CDR2 YFSETQ come from the germline V gene. The CDR3 DNA follows: TGCGCCAGCAGCTTGGACGGCCCAGATACGCAGTATTTT. Its protein product is CASSLDGPDTQYF.

Only a few counts were recorded for this clone. This chain links TRBV6-1 with TRBJ1-1; D is undetermined. The germline gives CDR1 MNHNS, CDR2 SASEGT. CDR3 size: 14 residues. Trimming removed 4 bases at V and 2 bases at J, with 11 bases between. CDR3 coding DNA: TGTGCCAGCAGTGTATCCCAAACAAACACTGAAGCTTTCTTT. It specifies CASSVSQTNTEAFF.

The CDR3: CASKGQPGLVADTQYF. Here the CDR3 DNA reads TGTGCCAGCAAAGGACAGCCGGGACTAGTAGCAGATACGCAGTATTTT. The J gene is TRBJ2-3, the V gene TRBV19, with 8 bases fitting TRBD2. After removal of 9 bases from V and 4 bases from J, the junction contained 15 bases not matched to a gene. The CDR3 contains 16 residues. Germline values: CDR1 LNHDA, CDR2 SQIVND (reference sequence).

Notes on this clone: Since a much larger clone is just one base distant, this may be a read error. Here the CDR3 omits its conserved ending phenylalanine or tryptophan, so a read error is the likely source. This chain connects TRBV5-1 to TRBJ2-2, with D unresolved. Germline CDR1 and CDR2: SGHRS and YFSETQ. Trimming shortened V by 0 bases and J by 6 bases, and 6 bases separated the two germline ends. The CDR3 is 13 amino acids. Written as DNA, the CDR3 is TGCGCCAGCAGCTTGGGTGGCGCCGGGGAGCTGTTTCTT. Amino acids: CASSLGGAGELFL.

The chain employs TRBV19 and TRBJ2-1; 11 positions match TRBD2. Germline V gene data show CDR1 as LNHDA and CDR2 as SQIVND (reference sequence). With V trimmed by 7 bases and J by 3 bases, 8 bases remained unmatched. The CDR3 has 16 amino acids. The CDR3 here is CASTDPTSGDYNEQFF. CDR3 nucleotides: TGTGCCAGTACAGACCCGACTAGCGGGGACTACAATGAGCAGTTCTTC.

The chain carries TRBV11-3 and TRBJ1-1; no reliable D call. There are 13 residues in the CDR3. The V and J ends lost 5 bases and 5 bases respectively, with 12 bases between them. Germline loops: CDR1 SGHNT, CDR2 YENEEA. The CDR3 region is CASSRRFGTEAFF. CDR3 sequence (DNA): TGTGCCAGCAGCCGCCGATTCGGTACTGAAGCTTTCTTT.